This T cell receptor beta chain was sequenced for a study of sequential checkpoint blockade in melanoma. Overall study context: Patients were randomized 1:1 to nivolumab-then-ipilimumab or ipilimumab-then-nivolumab first-line. Each arm's sequence ended with maintenance nivolumab.

The method was immunoSEQ multiplex PCR; TCRdb's version includes in-frame clones alone and lacks a portion of them. The table lists under 20,000 clones, 73% of them singletons. As for treatment: randomized to nivolumab then ipilimumab (arm A) or the reverse (arm B). Patients had received no earlier DNA-damaging chemotherapy. Sorted cells were live CD3+CD8+, lacking CD19 and CD56, from PBMCs. This clonotype was obtained from a human donor with melanoma. This material consisted of CD8+ T cells sorted from blood (inferred from file names), taken from a patient given nivolumab and ipilimumab in sequence.

The CDR3 coding sequence is TGCAGCGTTGAAGGTGGGACAGGGGCCCACTACGAGCAGTACTTC. Its protein is CSVEGGTGAHYEQYF. The chain recombines TRBV29-1 with TRBJ2-7; 10 bases match TRBD1. CDR1 and CDR2 (germline): SQVTM, ANQGSEA. The V gene end was trimmed by 1 base and the J gene end by 3 bases; junction bases not matched to a gene: 6. The CDR3 is 15 residues long.